This T cell receptor (beta chain) comes out of a study of cytomegalovirus exposure and HLA in healthy donors. V lost 0 bases, J lost 9 bases, and 16 bases lay in between. The germline V gene has CDR1 SGHRS and CDR2 YFSETQ. The CDR3 totals 15 residues. This clone was recorded a few times. Clones were read by immunoSEQ multiplex PCR, and TCRdb kept only the in-frame ones, dropping some. Of over 150,000 clones detected, about 89% appear once; the ten largest clones hold around 3%. Sequenced: PBMCs. This clonotype was sampled from a woman aged 18-35 years in good health and CMV-seropositive. The chain joins TRBV5-1 to TRBJ2-1; unclear D gene. The CDR3 DNA is TGCGCCAGCAGCTTGGATGGTAGAGGCTCGGGTGAGCAGTTCTTC. Translated: CASSLDGRGSGEQFF.